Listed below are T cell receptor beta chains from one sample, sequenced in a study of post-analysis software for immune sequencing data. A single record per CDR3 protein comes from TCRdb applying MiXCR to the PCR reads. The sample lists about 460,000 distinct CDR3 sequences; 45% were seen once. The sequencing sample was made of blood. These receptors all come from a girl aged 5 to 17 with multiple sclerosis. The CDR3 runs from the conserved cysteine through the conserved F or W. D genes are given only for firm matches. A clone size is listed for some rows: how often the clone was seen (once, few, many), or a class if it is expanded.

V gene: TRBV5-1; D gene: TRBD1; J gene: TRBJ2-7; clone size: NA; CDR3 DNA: TGCGCCAGCAGCTTGACAGTACGACAGGGGATCTACGAGCAGTACTTC; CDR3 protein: CASSLTVRQGIYEQYF
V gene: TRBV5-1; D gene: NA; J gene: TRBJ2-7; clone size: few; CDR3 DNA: TGCGCCAGCAGCCGAGGGACGTCCCCCTACGAGCAGTACTTC; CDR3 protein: CASSRGTSPYEQYF
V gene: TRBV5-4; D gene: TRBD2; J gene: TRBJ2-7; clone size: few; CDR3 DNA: TGTGCCAGCAGCGCGGGACTAGGCGCTTCCTACGAGCAGTACTTC; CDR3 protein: CASSAGLGASYEQYF
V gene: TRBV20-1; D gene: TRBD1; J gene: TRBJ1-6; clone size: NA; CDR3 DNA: TGCAGTGCTAGAGATGGGACAGGGGGTTCGTCCTATAATTCACCCCTCCACTTT; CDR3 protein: CSARDGTGGSSYNSPLHF
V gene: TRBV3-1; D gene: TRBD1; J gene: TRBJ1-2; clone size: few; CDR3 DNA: TGTGCCAGCAGCCCTGGGACAGGGGGCGGCTATGGCTACACCTTC; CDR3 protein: CASSPGTGGGYGYTF
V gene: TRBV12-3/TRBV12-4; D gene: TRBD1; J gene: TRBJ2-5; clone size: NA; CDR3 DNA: TGTGCCAGCAGGAGGACAGGGATGGAAGAGACCCAGTACTTC; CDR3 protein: CASRRTGMEETQYF
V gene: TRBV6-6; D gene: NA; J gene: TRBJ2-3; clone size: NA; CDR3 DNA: TGTGCCAGCAGTTACTCGATGGCAAGCACAGATACGCAGTATTTT; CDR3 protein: CASSYSMASTDTQYF
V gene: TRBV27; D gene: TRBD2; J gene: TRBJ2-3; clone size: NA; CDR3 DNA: TGTGCCAGCAGTTCGACCTCACTAGCGCTCACAGATACGCAGTATTTT; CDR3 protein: CASSSTSLALTDTQYF
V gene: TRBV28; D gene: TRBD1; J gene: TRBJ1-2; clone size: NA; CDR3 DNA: TGTGCCAGCAGGACAGGGGGCGGCCTTCTATATGGCTACACCTTC; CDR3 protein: CASRTGGGLLYGYTF
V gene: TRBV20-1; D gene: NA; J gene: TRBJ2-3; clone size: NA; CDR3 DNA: TGCAGTGCTAGAGCTGAGGCAGATACGCAGTATTTT; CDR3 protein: CSARAEADTQYF